This T cell receptor (beta chain) was observed in a study of shared clonotypes between healthy human individuals. As to this clone: The antigen is unknown.

Only Caucasian adults living in Nashville, Tennessee made up the donor group. Assay used: immunoSEQ multiplex PCR; TCRdb lists only in-frame clones, some missing. The sample contains some 2 million clones, around 95% of which appear only once. Germline V lookup: CDR1 SEHNR, CDR2 FQNEAQ (reference sequence). Between the trimmed V and J ends, which lost 1 base and 2 bases, there was a span of 12 bases. This CDR3 is 15 amino acids long. The study, taken as a whole, reports: Non-shared clonotypes had lower generation probabilities than clonotypes shared by all four sorted-subset donors.

This clonotype originated in a man aged 18 to 35 in good health. The J gene is TRBJ2-7, the V gene TRBV7-9, with D possibly being TRBD2 (6 bases). The sequenced sample consisted of naive CD4+ T cells sorted from blood. Regarding subset: CD45RA+ positively selected. The CDR3: CASSLVGGSAYEQYF. CDR3 DNA: TGTGCCAGCAGCTTAGTCGGGGGATCGGCCTACGAGCAGTACTTC.